This T cell receptor beta chain was recorded in a study of beta chain features in type 1 diabetes. Every single donor gave one heparinised blood draw, and these averaged about 116 mL. The CDR3 covers 12 residues. The V gene's germline CDR1 is MNHNY and CDR2 SVGAGI (reference sequence). V was trimmed by 5 bases and J by 10 bases, leaving 11 bases between them. Broader study findings: TCRB CDR3s from Type 1 diabetes patients were moderately but significantly shorter in all four CD4+ subsets.

TCRB transcripts that were expressed got sequenced, as all of the isolated RNA had been reverse transcribed. Measured with immunoSEQ multiplex PCR; TCRdb has only the in-frame clones, and not every one. This table holds approximately 60,000 clones, under 60% found once. This clone was counted between two and nine times. What it recognizes is unknown. The chain employs TRBV6-6 and TRBJ1-4; unclear D gene. The clonotype originates from a woman aged 35 to 49 with type 1 diabetes. The sample comprised Tregs from blood. As DNA, the CDR3 is TGTGCCAGCAGTAACCTCGGCGGAAAACTGTTTTTT. Its translation is CASSNLGGKLFF.